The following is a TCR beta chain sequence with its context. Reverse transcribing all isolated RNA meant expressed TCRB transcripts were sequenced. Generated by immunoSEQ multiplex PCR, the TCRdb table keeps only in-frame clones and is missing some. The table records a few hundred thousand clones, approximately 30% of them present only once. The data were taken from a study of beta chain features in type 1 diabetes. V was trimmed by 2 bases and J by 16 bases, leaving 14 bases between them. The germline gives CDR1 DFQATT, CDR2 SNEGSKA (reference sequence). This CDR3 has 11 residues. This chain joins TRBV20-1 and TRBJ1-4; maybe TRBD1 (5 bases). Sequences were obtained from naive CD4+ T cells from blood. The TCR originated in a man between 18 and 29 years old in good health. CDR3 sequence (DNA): TGCAGTGCTAGACAGGGAGAAAACCCGTTTTTT. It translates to CSARQGENPFF.